This TCR beta chain derives from a study of monozygotic twins with inflammatory bowel disease. From its re-call of the 5' RACE reads, TCRdb lists each CDR3 protein once, without DNA. This repertoire includes about 380,000 distinct CDR3 sequences. In the case of this clonotype: What it recognizes is unknown.

Per donor there was one draw, yielding a blood sample of approximately 2.4 ml. Overall study results and limits: Among the T cells, different subtypes could not be distinguished. For IBD patients, clonotypes shared with others were fewer than for healthy twins, especially with disease activity.

CDR1 and CDR2 (germline): SGHTA, FQGNSA. The CDR3 covers 12 residues. The sequence derives from a human donor with ulcerative colitis or Crohn's disease, or a healthy co-twin of an affected twin (not recorded which). Sequencing was performed on blood. The V gene is TRBV7-2, the J gene TRBJ2-2. CDR3 residues: CASSLGVGELFF.